This TCR beta chain originates from a study of cytomegalovirus exposure and HLA in healthy donors. Study background: Earlier, 150 million to 200 million T cells were analyzed, and 95 million to 140 million unique TCR beta sequences were found among them. Of around 400 genotyped donors, roughly 81% grouped in the Caucasian-associated ancestry cluster. The study, taken as a whole, reports: An analysis was carried out at a later point. It showed that HLA-associated TCR beta chains were more clonally expanded than equally common non-associated chains.

This CDR3 contains 18 residues. Germline values: CDR1 SGDLS, CDR2 YYNGEE. Trimming at V came to 4 bases and at J to 4 bases, leaving 14 bases not matched to a gene. Comments on this clone: Its specificity is unknown.

In the PCR, 60 Vbeta and 13 Jbeta primers were used. Profiled with immunoSEQ multiplex PCR; TCRdb holds only in-frame clones, not every one. Found here are 150,000 to 180,000 clones, about 88% of them singletons; the top ten hold roughly 2.4%. The sequence was obtained from a woman under 30 in good health and CMV-seronegative. Source material: PBMCs. This sequence joins TRBV9 and TRBJ1-4; 9 bases match TRBD1. The CDR3 DNA sequence: TGTGCCAGCAGCCCCGGACAGGGGACCAGGTTTCTTAATGAAAAACTGTTTTTT. Its protein product is CASSPGQGTRFLNEKLFF.